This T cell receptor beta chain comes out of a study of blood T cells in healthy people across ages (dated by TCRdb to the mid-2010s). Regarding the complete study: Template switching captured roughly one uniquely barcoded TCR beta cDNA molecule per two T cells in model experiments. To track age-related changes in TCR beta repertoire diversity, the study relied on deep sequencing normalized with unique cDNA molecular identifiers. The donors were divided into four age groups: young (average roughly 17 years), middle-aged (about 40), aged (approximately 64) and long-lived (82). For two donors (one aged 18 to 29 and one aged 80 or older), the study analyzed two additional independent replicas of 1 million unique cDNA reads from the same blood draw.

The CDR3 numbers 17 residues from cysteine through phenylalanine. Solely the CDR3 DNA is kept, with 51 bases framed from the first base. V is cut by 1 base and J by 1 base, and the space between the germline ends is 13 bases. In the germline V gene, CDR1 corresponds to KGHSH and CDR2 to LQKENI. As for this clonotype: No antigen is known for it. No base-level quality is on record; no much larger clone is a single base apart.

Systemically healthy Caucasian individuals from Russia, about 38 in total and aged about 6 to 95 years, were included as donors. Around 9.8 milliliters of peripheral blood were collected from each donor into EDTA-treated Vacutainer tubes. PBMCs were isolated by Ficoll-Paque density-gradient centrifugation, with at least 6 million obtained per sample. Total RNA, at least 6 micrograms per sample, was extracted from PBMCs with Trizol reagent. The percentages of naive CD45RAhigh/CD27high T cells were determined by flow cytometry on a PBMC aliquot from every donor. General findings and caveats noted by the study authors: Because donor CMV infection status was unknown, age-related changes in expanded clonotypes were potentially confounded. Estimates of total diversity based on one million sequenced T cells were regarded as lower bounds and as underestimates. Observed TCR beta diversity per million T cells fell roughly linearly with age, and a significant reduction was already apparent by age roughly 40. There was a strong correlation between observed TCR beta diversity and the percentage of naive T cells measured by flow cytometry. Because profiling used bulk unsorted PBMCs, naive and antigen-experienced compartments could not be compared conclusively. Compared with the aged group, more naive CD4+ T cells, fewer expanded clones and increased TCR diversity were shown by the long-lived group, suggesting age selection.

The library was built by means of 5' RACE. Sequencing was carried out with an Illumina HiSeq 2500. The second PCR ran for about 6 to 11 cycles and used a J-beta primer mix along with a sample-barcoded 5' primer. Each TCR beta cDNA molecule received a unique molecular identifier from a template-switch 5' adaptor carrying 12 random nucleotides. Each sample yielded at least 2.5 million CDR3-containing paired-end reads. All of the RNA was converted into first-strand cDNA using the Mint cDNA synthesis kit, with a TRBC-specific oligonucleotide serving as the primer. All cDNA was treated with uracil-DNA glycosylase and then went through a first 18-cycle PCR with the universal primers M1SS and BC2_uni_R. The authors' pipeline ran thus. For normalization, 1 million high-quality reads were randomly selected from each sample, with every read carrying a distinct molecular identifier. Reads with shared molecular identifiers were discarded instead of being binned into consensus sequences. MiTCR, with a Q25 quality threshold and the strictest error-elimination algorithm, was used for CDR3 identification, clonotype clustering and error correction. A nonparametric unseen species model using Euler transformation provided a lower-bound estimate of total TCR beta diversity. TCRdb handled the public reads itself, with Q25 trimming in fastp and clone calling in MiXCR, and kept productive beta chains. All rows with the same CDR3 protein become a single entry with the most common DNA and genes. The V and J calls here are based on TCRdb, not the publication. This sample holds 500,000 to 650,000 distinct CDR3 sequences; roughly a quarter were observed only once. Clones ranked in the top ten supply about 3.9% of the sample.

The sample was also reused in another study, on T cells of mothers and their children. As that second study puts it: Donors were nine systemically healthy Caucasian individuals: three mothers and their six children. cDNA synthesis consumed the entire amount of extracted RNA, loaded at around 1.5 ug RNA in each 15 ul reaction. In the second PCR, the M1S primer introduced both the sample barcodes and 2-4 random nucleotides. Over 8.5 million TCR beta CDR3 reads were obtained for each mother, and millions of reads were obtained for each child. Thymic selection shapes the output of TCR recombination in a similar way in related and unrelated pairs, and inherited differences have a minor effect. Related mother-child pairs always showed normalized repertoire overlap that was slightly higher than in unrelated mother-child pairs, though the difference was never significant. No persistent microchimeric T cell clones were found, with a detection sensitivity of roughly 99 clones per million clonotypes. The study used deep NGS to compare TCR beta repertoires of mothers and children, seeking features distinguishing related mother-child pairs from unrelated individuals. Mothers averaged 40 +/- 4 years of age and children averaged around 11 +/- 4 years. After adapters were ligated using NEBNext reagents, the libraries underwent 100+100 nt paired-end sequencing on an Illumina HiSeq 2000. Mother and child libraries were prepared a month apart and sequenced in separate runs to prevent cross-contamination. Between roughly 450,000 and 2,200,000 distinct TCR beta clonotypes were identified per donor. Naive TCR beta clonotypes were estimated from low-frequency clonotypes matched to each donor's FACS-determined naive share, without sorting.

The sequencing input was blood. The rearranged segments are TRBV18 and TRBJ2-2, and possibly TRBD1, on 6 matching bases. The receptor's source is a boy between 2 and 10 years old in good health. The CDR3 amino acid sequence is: CASSPLTGWRNTGELFF. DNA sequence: TGTGCCAGCTCACCACTAACAGGGTGGAGGAACACCGGGGAGCTGTTTTTT. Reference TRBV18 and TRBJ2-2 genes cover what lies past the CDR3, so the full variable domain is NAGVMQNPRHLVRRRGQEARLRCSPMKGHSHVYWYRQLPEEGLKFMVYLQKENIIDESGMPKERFSAEFPKEGPSILRIQQVVRGDSAAYFCASSPLTGWRNTGELFFGEGSRLTVL.